Described below is a single T cell receptor beta chain sequence and its context. This table comes from immunoSEQ multiplex PCR, and its TCRdb copy is limited to in-frame clones, with some not included. The table has 120,000 or so clones, just over 85% seen once. The entry originates in a study of blood T cell repertoires in COVID-19. The trim removed 2 bases at V and 5 bases at J, leaving 5 bases unmatched. The CDR3 length is 14 residues. The V gene's germline CDR1 is MGHDK and CDR2 SYGVNS. The rearrangement uses TRBV25-1 and TRBJ1-2, with 7 bases fitting TRBD1. The source material was peripheral blood. The TCR comes from a woman aged 45-65 years with active or convalescent COVID-19. CDR3 in amino acids: CASSEPDRRYGYTF. The CDR3 DNA reads as TGTGCCAGCAGTGAACCGGACAGGAGGTATGGCTACACCTTC.